This section outlines one T cell receptor beta chain sequence together with its context. The source of the sample is a study of blood T cell repertoires in COVID-19. Study-level information: Material from acute and convalescent COVID-19 was sourced from the United States, Italy and Spain.

The table came from immunoSEQ multiplex PCR; TCRdb's copy has only in-frame clones and leaves some out. The sample lists about 50,000 clones, 87% occurring once. The clonotype originates from a human donor with active COVID-19. The donor label of this sample is uncertain. Sequencing used peripheral blood.

CDR3 residues: CASSRDSSGGYTF. The CDR3 nucleotides read TGTGCCAGCAGCCGGGACAGTTCGGGTGGCTACACCTTC. The genes are TRBV9 and TRBJ1-2; TRBD1 agrees at 7 bases. The CDR3 length is 13 residues. V lost 4 bases and J lost 7; bases outside the gene matches: 7. The germline gives CDR1 SGDLS, CDR2 YYNGEE.